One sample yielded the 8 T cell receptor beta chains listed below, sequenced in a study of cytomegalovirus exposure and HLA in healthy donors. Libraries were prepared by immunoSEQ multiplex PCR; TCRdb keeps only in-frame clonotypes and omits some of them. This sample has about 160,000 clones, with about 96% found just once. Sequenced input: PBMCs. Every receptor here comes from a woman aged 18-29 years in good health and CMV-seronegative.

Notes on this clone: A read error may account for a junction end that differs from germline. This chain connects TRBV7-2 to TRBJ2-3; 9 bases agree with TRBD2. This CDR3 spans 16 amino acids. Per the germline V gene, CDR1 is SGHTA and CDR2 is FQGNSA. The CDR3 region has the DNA TGTGCCAGCAGATTAGGGGGCGGGGGGGCAGTGAATACGCAGTATTTT. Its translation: CASRLGGGGAVNTQYF.

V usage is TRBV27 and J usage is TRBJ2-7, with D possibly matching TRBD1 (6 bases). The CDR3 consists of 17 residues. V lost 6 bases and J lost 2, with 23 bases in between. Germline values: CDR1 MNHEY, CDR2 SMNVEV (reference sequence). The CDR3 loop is CASRITAGTTGAYEQYF. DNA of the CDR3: TGTGCCAGCAGAATAACTGCCGGGACAACAGGAGCCTACGAGCAGTACTTC.

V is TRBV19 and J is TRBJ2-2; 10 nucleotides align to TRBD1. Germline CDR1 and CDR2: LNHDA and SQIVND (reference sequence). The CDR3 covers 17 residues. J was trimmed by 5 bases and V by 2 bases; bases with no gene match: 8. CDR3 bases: TGTGCCAGTAGTATAAAATTCGGGACAGGGGCAACCGGGGAGCTGTTTTTT. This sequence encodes CASSIKFGTGATGELFF.

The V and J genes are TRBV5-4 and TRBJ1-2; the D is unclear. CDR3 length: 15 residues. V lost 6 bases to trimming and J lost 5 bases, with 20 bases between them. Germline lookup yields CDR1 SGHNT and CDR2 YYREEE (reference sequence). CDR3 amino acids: CASNSGSDDKYGYTF. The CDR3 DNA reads TGTGCCAGCAACTCGGGGTCAGATGATAAGTATGGCTACACCTTC.

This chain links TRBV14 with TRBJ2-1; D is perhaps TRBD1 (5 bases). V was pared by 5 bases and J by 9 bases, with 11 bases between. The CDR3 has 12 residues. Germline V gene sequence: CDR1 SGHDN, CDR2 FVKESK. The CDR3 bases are TGTGCCAGCAGCAAAACAGGATCTGAGCAGTTCTTC. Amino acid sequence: CASSKTGSEQFF.

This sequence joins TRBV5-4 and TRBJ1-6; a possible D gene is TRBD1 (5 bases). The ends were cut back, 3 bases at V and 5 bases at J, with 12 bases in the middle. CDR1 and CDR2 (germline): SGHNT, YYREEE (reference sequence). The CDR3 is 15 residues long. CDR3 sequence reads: CASSYGHFDNSPLHF. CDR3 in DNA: TGTGCCAGCAGCTACGGACACTTCGATAATTCACCCCTCCACTTT.

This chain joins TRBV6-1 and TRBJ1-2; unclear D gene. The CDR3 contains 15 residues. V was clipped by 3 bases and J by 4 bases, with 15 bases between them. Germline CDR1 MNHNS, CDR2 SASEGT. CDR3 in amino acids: CASSEWARASYGYTF. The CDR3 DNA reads TGTGCCAGCAGTGAGTGGGCCCGCGCCTCCTATGGCTACACCTTC.

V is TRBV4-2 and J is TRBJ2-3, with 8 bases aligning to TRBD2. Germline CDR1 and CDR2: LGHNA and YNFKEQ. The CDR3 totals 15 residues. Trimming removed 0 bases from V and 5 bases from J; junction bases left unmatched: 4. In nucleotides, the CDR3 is TGTGCCAGCAGCCAAGATTTCACTAGCGGAGATACGCAGTATTTT. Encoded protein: CASSQDFTSGDTQYF.